This entry lists 25 T cell receptor beta chains sequenced from one sample in a study of T cells in Graves' hyperthyroidism and ophthalmopathy. The investigators amplified TCR beta CDR3 regions from RNA transcripts. TCR CDR3 regions were first amplified by RT-PCR with HTBI primers. TCRdb reprocessed the multiplex PCR reads with MiXCR, giving one entry per CDR3 protein. The data contain around 600,000 distinct CDR3 sequences, 14% of them singletons. The sample consisted of blood. The receptor source for this set is a woman aged 50 to 65 with Graves' ophthalmopathy.

The chain links TRBV28 to TRBJ1-5; D is uncertain. Trimming cost V 2 bases and J 7 bases, with 21 bases left between them. The CDR3 contains 17 residues. The germline gives CDR1 MDHEN, CDR2 SYDVKM. CDR3 region: CASSLLGLTSQRQPQHF. In DNA form, the CDR3 reads TGTGCCAGCAGTTTACTAGGTCTTACGTCACAGAGACAGCCCCAGCATTTT.

This clonotype was seen at least ten times. The chain links TRBV3-1 to TRBJ2-5, with a possible D match to TRBD2 (5 bases). Trimming cost V 1 base and J 3 bases, with 12 bases left between them. CDR1 is LGHDT, CDR2 YNNKEL, per germline (reference sequence). CDR3 length: 15 amino acids. The CDR3 bases are TGTGCCAGCAGCCAAGGTCGATCGCGGGAAGAGACCCAGTACTTC. This gives the protein CASSQGRSREETQYF.

This clonotype turned up a few times. The chain couples TRBV6-2 or TRBV6-3 to TRBJ2-7; D is unclear. Germline V gene sequence: CDR1 MNHEY, CDR2 SVGEGT. The CDR3 covers 13 residues. Between the trimmed V and J ends, which lost 5 bases and 2 bases, there was a span of 10 bases. CDR3 in amino acids: CASSPLSPYEQYF. CDR3 DNA: TGTGCCAGCAGTCCCCTTTCTCCCTACGAGCAGTACTTC.

Worth noting for this clonotype: A much more abundant neighbour one base away suggests this may be a read error. The chain joins TRBV28 to TRBJ2-5; unclear D gene. Looked up from germline, CDR1 is MDHEN and CDR2 is SYDVKM. This CDR3 comprises 14 residues. The CDR3 here is CVSKRIGPEETQYF. The CDR3 DNA sequence: TGTGTCAGCAAGAGGATCGGACCGGAAGAGACCCAGTACTTC.

This clonotype occurred many times. This chain links TRBV3-1 with TRBJ2-7; D remains unclear. V was cut by 0 bases and J by 2 bases, with 2 bases left in between. This CDR3 is built from 12 residues. Germline V gene sequence: CDR1 LGHDT, CDR2 YNNKEL (reference sequence). For the CDR3, the DNA is TGTGCCAGCAGCCAAGACACCTACGAGCAGTACTTC. This gives the protein CASSQDTYEQYF.

This clonotype was picked up many times. V and J are TRBV4-1 and TRBJ2-5; 8 positions agree with TRBD2. CDR1 and CDR2 from the germline V gene are MGHRA and YSYEKL. This CDR3 region has 17 residues. V gave up 9 bases and J gave up 5 bases; unmatched junction bases: 20. CDR3 bases: TGCGCCAGTACCAGCGGGGGAAATAGCGGGAATGTCGAGACCCAGTACTTC. Residues: CASTSGGNSGNVETQYF.

This clonotype has only a few counts. This chain links TRBV28 with TRBJ1-2, with 7 bases matching TRBD1. V dropped 11 bases and J dropped 1; count of bases not matched to a gene: 13. The germline gives CDR1 MDHEN, CDR2 SYDVKM. This CDR3 has 15 residues. In DNA form, the CDR3 reads TGTGCCTCCGCGCGACAGGGAAGGGGTAACTATGGCTACACCTTC. As protein: CASARQGRGNYGYTF.

In DNA form, the CDR3 reads TGTGCCAGTAGTATAGTGGACGTCGGGGGGGAAGCTTTCTTT. Translating it yields CASSIVDVGGEAFF. The chain uses TRBV19 and TRBJ1-1; perhaps TRBD1 as D (5 bases). The CDR3 totals 14 residues. Germline CDR1 and CDR2: LNHDA and SQIVND (reference sequence). The V and J ends lost 1 base and 8 bases respectively, with 14 bases between them.

Only a few counts were recorded for this clonotype. V and J are TRBV18 and TRBJ2-1; D is unresolved. The germline CDR1 and CDR2 sequences are KGHSH and LQKENI. Between the trimmed V and J ends, which lost 1 base and 6 bases, there was a span of 22 bases. The CDR3 is 18 amino acids. CDR3 region: CASSPLPASPSWGNEQFF. The CDR3 DNA sequence: TGTGCCAGCTCACCACTCCCGGCTAGTCCTAGTTGGGGCAATGAGCAGTTCTTC.

This clonotype has at least ten counts. The J gene is TRBJ2-3, the V gene TRBV28; 11 bases map to TRBD2. The CDR3 has 14 residues. From germline, CDR1 is MDHEN and CDR2 SYDVKM. The V segment lost 6 bases and the J segment 6 bases; nucleotides outside the gene matches: 5. This CDR3 reads CASRLAGVGDTQYF. DNA of the CDR3: TGTGCCAGCAGACTAGCGGGAGTGGGGGATACGCAGTATTTT.

This clonotype came up many times. V and J are TRBV28 and TRBJ2-7; TRBD1 is a possible D gene (7 bases). With 5 bases removed from V and 0 bases from J, the gap between germline ends came to 17 bases. The CDR3 consists of 16 residues. CDR1 is MDHEN and CDR2 is SYDVKM in the germline V gene. The CDR3 sequence: CASSPGDSRGSYEQYF. CDR3 bases: TGTGCCAGCAGTCCGGGGGACAGTCGGGGCTCCTACGAGCAGTACTTC. Complete variable domain (other parts from reference TRBV28 and TRBJ2-7): DVKVTQSSRYLVKRTGEKVFLECVQDMDHENMFWYRQDPGLGLRLIYFSYDVKMKEKGDIPEGYSVSREKKERFSLILESASTNQTSMYLCASSPGDSRGSYEQYFGPGTRLTVT.

This clonotype was detected only a few times. The genes are TRBV29-1 and TRBJ2-2; D not certain. CDR1 SQVTM and CDR2 ANQGSEA come from the germline V gene. The CDR3 runs to 11 residues. Trimming removed 4 bases from V and 3 bases from J, with 3 bases in between. The CDR3 is CSVGDTGELFF. The CDR3 DNA reads TGCAGCGTTGGAGACACCGGGGAGCTGTTTTTT.

This clonotype was detected ten times or more. The J gene is TRBJ2-3, the V gene TRBV7-9, with 7 bases aligning to TRBD1. CDR3 length: 18 residues. With 7 bases clipped from V and 1 base from J, the junction kept 17 bases outside the gene matches. Germline CDR1 and CDR2: SEHNR and FQNEAQ (reference sequence). DNA of the CDR3: TGTGCCAGCACTAGAGGGGTTAGGGGGCGGACTGGCACAGATACGCAGTATTTT. Translating gives CASTRGVRGRTGTDTQYF.

The CDR3 coding sequence is TGTGCCAGCAGCGCCGCGTCGGTCTCTGGGGCCAACGTCCTGACTTTC. Protein: CASSAASVSGANVLTF. The rearrangement uses TRBV9 and TRBJ2-6; no firm D call. CDR1 is SGDLS and CDR2 is YYNGEE in the germline V gene. V was cut by 3 bases and J by 0 bases, with 10 bases left in between. CDR3 length: 16 amino acids.

This clonotype has a count of ten or more. This sequence joins TRBV12-3 or TRBV12-4 and TRBJ1-2; no clear D. V was clipped by 5 bases and J by 8 bases, with 15 bases between them. The CDR3 runs 13 residues. In DNA, the CDR3 is TGTGCCAGCAGTATCGCCAAGTTCTGGGGCTACACCTTC. Its protein product is CASSIAKFWGYTF.

This clonotype was seen at least ten times. The rearrangement uses TRBV7-3 and TRBJ2-3; possible D gene TRBD2, 6 bases. V lost 5 bases, J lost 1 base, and 13 bases lay in between. This CDR3 contains 15 residues. Germline V gene lookup returns CDR1 SGHTA and CDR2 FQGTGA. The CDR3 protein is CASSPEGTGTDTQYF. The CDR3 DNA sequence: TGTGCCAGCAGCCCGGAGGGTACTGGCACAGATACGCAGTATTTT.

The V gene is TRBV5-6, the J gene TRBJ2-5; D is uncertain. The germline CDR1 and CDR2 sequences are SGHDT and YYEEEE. The CDR3 totals 16 residues. V shed 3 bases and J shed 4 bases, with 19 bases lying between them. The chain's CDR3 is CASSSVLQLSGETQYF. The DNA of the CDR3 is TGTGCCAGCAGCTCAGTACTACAGCTCTCGGGAGAGACCCAGTACTTC.

This clonotype has a handful of counts. The rearrangement links TRBV7-2 to TRBJ1-3; 9 nucleotides align to TRBD1. In germline, CDR1 is SGHTA, CDR2 FQGNSA. This CDR3 is built from 16 residues. The V gene end was trimmed by 5 bases and the J gene end by 2 bases; junction bases not matched to a gene: 7. CDR3 sequence (DNA): TGTGCCAGCAGCACCCCGGGACAGGGAACTGGAAACACCATATATTTT. Its protein product is CASSTPGQGTGNTIYF.

This clonotype came up a few times. The chain links TRBV2 to TRBJ1-5, with 7 bases lining up with TRBD1. Germline V CDR1 and CDR2: SNHLY, FYNNEI. This CDR3 is 14 amino acids long. V lost 3 bases and J lost 6; bases outside the gene matches: 5. Here the CDR3 DNA reads TGTGCCAGCAGTGACCGACAGGGAGGTCAGCCCCAGCATTTT. It is translated as CASSDRQGGQPQHF.

This chain links TRBV20-1 with TRBJ2-1, with 9 bases aligning to TRBD2. This CDR3 has 16 amino acids. Germline V lookup: CDR1 DFQATT, CDR2 SNEGSKA (reference sequence). Trimming removed 1 base from V and 2 bases from J; junction bases left unmatched: 6. CDR3 DNA sequence: TGCAGTGCTAGAGTTAGCGGGAGAGCCGCCTACAATGAGCAGTTCTTC. Translation: CSARVSGRAAYNEQFF.

This clonotype was observed many times. The chain has TRBV29-1 and TRBJ2-3; TRBD1 is a possible D gene (5 bases). V lost 4 bases, J lost 6 bases, and 14 bases lay in between. The germline gives CDR1 SQVTM, CDR2 ANQGSEA. The CDR3 is made up of 13 amino acids. The CDR3 coding sequence is TGCAGCGTTGGCCCCAGGGCTTCCGATACGCAGTATTTT. It is translated as CSVGPRASDTQYF.

This clonotype was recorded at least ten times. The rearrangement joins TRBV18 to TRBJ2-1, with 7 bases aligning to TRBD2. The CDR3 has 17 amino acids. The V gene's germline CDR1 is KGHSH and CDR2 LQKENI. The J segment lost 8 bases and the V segment lost 0 bases, leaving 13 bases of the junction unmatched. CDR3 in amino acids: CASSPPSGGSWKDEQFF. The CDR3, as DNA: TGTGCCAGCTCACCACCATCTGGCGGGAGCTGGAAGGATGAGCAGTTCTTC.

This clonotype was counted between two and nine times. The chain employs TRBV30 and TRBJ2-1, with TRBD2 identical over 10 bases. The CDR3 is made up of 13 amino acids. Trimming cost V 8 bases and J 8 bases; bases outside gene matches: 9. CDR1 and CDR2 (germline): GTSNPN, SVGIG (reference sequence). CDR3 in amino acids: CAREREGPDEQFF. The CDR3 nucleotides are TGTGCCCGGGAGCGGGAGGGCCCGGATGAGCAGTTCTTC.

The sample holds many counts of this clonotype. The rearrangement joins TRBV12-3 or TRBV12-4 to TRBJ2-1; TRBD1 matches 9 bases. V was clipped by 7 bases and J by 7 bases; unmatched bases: 8. CDR3 length: 14 residues. The CDR3 sequence is CASTSLDRGNEQFF. CDR3 DNA sequence: TGTGCCAGCACCTCTCTTGACAGGGGGAATGAGCAGTTCTTC.

This clonotype was seen more than once but under ten times. This chain joins TRBV12-3 or TRBV12-4 and TRBJ2-7; TRBD1 is a possible D gene (5 bases). The CDR3 has 13 amino acids. V lost 3 bases and J lost 3, with 9 bases in between. This CDR3 reads CASSLRQNYEQYF. The CDR3 nucleotides read TGTGCCAGCAGTTTGAGACAGAACTACGAGCAGTACTTC.